The 11 T cell receptor beta chains given below trace back to one sample, sequenced in a study of blood T cell repertoires in COVID-19. This table comes from immunoSEQ multiplex PCR, and its TCRdb copy is limited to in-frame clones, with some not included. Of approximately 200,000 clones listed, 80% to 85% were seen once; the top ten hold 3% to 3.5%. Input material: peripheral blood. These receptors came from a woman aged 25 to 39 who had recovered from COVID-19.

The chain recombines TRBV5-1 with TRBJ1-1; 8 bases align to TRBD1. The CDR3 is made up of 14 amino acids. With 2 bases clipped from V and 3 bases from J, the junction kept 3 bases outside the gene matches. CDR1 is SGHRS, CDR2 YFSETQ, per germline. The CDR3 is CASSFIQGDTEAFF. The CDR3, as DNA: TGCGCCAGCAGCTTTATACAGGGGGACACTGAAGCTTTCTTT. Based on the CDR3 plus reference TRBV5-1 and TRBJ1-1, the full variable domain is KAGVTQTPRYLIKTRGQQVTLSCSPISGHRSVSWYQQTPGQGLQFLFEYFSETQRNKGNFPGRFSGRQFSNSRSEMNVSTLELGDSALYLCASSFIQGDTEAFFGQGTRLTVV.

This clone has only a few counts. The J gene is TRBJ2-1, the V gene TRBV11-1, with D perhaps matching TRBD2 (6 bases). V was cut by 3 bases and J by 7 bases, with 13 bases left in between. The CDR3 extends over 14 amino acids. Germline V lookup: CDR1 SGHAT, CDR2 FQDESV (reference sequence). The CDR3 region is CASSFYGSLNEQFF. The CDR3 DNA follows: TGTGCCAGCAGCTTTTACGGGAGTTTGAATGAGCAGTTCTTC.

The CDR3 protein is CASSPGTPRNTEAFF. The CDR3 region has the DNA TGTGCCAGCAGCCCCGGGACACCGAGGAACACTGAAGCTTTCTTT. This chain connects TRBV28 to TRBJ1-1; perhaps TRBD1 as D (6 bases). Germline CDR1 and CDR2: MDHEN and SYDVKM. Trimming cost V 6 bases and J 1 base, with 15 bases left between them. The CDR3 is made up of 15 amino acids. Full variable domain (missing parts from reference TRBV28 and TRBJ1-1): DVKVTQSSRYLVKRTGEKVFLECVQDMDHENMFWYRQDPGLGLRLIYFSYDVKMKEKGDIPEGYSVSREKKERFSLILESASTNQTSMYLCASSPGTPRNTEAFFGQGTRLTVV.

This rearrangement joins TRBV7-3 to TRBJ2-1, with 12 bases matching TRBD2. The CDR3 length is 16 residues. CDR1 is SGHTA and CDR2 is FQGTGA in the germline V gene. V lost 3 bases, J lost 2 bases, and 2 bases stayed unmatched. CDR3 loop: CASSFRLAGAYNEQFF. The CDR3 DNA is TGTGCCAGCAGCTTCAGACTAGCGGGAGCCTACAATGAGCAGTTCTTC.

The chain joins TRBV14 to TRBJ2-7; TRBD1 matches 12 bases. V lost 1 base and J lost 7; bases outside the gene matches: 8. CDR3 length: 16 residues. Looked up from germline, CDR1 is SGHDN and CDR2 is FVKESK. The CDR3: CASSQAEGQGAGEQYF. DNA for the CDR3: TGTGCCAGCAGCCAAGCGGAGGGACAGGGGGCCGGTGAGCAGTACTTC. The variable domain in full, with the rest retrieved from reference TRBV14 and TRBJ2-7, is EAGVTQFPSHSVIEKGQTVTLRCDPISGHDNLYWYRRVMGKEIKFLLHFVKESKQDESGMPNNRFLAERTGGTYSTLKVQPAELEDSGVYFCASSQAEGQGAGEQYFGPGTRLTVT.

The V and J genes are TRBV2 and TRBJ2-1; no firm D call. Trimming pared 0 bases from V and 6 bases from J, leaving 9 bases between. The CDR3 sequence is 14 residues long. Germline values: CDR1 SNHLY, CDR2 FYNNEI. The CDR3 DNA follows: TGTGCCAGCAGTGAAGCGCGGATCCGCAATGAGCAGTTCTTC. Encoded protein: CASSEARIRNEQFF.

The chain combines TRBV5-1 with TRBJ2-5, with a possible D match to TRBD2 (5 bases). The CDR3 is made up of 14 amino acids. Germline CDR1 is SGHRS and CDR2 is YFSETQ. Deletions cut 3 bases from V and 5 bases from J, with 14 bases between. The DNA of the CDR3 is TGCGCCAGCAGCTATTGGACTGATCGTGAGACCCAGTACTTC. Protein sequence: CASSYWTDRETQYF. The whole variable domain, remainder taken from reference TRBV5-1 and TRBJ2-5, is KAGVTQTPRYLIKTRGQQVTLSCSPISGHRSVSWYQQTPGQGLQFLFEYFSETQRNKGNFPGRFSGRQFSNSRSEMNVSTLELGDSALYLCASSYWTDRETQYFGPGTRLLVL.

The rearrangement joins TRBV5-1 to TRBJ2-3; D gene unclear. From germline, CDR1 is SGHRS and CDR2 YFSETQ. The V and J ends lost 4 bases and 3 bases respectively, with 6 bases between them. The CDR3 covers 12 residues. DNA of the CDR3: TGCGCCAGCAGCCCTCAGACAGATACGCAGTATTTT. It encodes CASSPQTDTQYF.

The rearrangement links TRBV5-6 to TRBJ2-1; TRBD2 is a possible D gene (5 bases). V was cut by 4 bases and J by 0 bases, with 14 bases left in between. The CDR3 runs to 16 residues. Looked up from germline, CDR1 is SGHDT and CDR2 is YYEEEE. In nucleotides, the CDR3 is TGTGCCAGCAGCCGTCCGGACTGGAGCTCCTACAATGAGCAGTTCTTC. Translated: CASSRPDWSSYNEQFF.

This clone was found many times. The V and J genes are TRBV27 and TRBJ2-3; unclear D gene. This CDR3 has 17 amino acids. Germline V lookup: CDR1 MNHEY, CDR2 SMNVEV (reference sequence). The germline V and J ends were trimmed by 0 bases and 0 bases, with 13 bases remaining between them. The CDR3 protein is CASSLSSSPTSTDTQYF. The DNA of the CDR3 is TGTGCCAGCAGTTTATCGAGTAGCCCGACTAGCACAGATACGCAGTATTTT.

The chain links TRBV6-2 or TRBV6-3 to TRBJ2-7; no clear D. V was pared by 2 bases and J by 5 bases, with 10 bases between. Germline CDR1 and CDR2: MNHEY and SVGEGT. The CDR3 spans 13 residues. The CDR3, as DNA: TGTGCCAGCAGTTACCTAAAAGTCCACGAGCAGTACTTC. It specifies CASSYLKVHEQYF.